Listed below are T cell receptor beta chains from one sample, sequenced in a study of T-cell reconstitution after alpha-beta-depleted transplantation in children. MiXCR was run by TCRdb on the PCR reads, yielding one entry per CDR3 protein. The repertoire consists of some 110,000 distinct CDR3 sequences, with about a tenth occurring once and the leading ten covering around 35%. The input for sequencing was PBMCs, taken before TCRalphabeta/CD19-depleted stem cell transplant. The source of these receptors is a boy younger than 10 with acute lymphoblastic leukemia, due to receive a stem cell transplant. The CDR3 runs from the conserved cysteine through the conserved F or W. D genes are given only for firm matches. Clone size, where shown, is once, few, many, or a class for clones that have expanded.

CASSLQGNTGELFF TGTGCCAGCTCACTTCAGGGGAACACCGGGGAGCTGTTTTTT many - TRBJ2-2 TRBV18
CASSVEDNYNSPLHF TGTGCCAGCAGCGTAGAAGACAATTATAATTCACCCCTCCACTTT many - TRBJ1-6 TRBV9
CSGTRGGSYEQYF TGCAGTGGGACCAGGGGGGGCTCCTACGAGCAGTACTTC many - TRBJ2-7 TRBV20-1
CACSPGTSYEQYF TGCGCCTGCAGTCCCGGGACATCCTACGAGCAGTACTTC - - TRBJ2-7 TRBV4-1
CASSSGLAGSYEQYF TGTGCCAGCAGTTCCGGACTAGCGGGATCCTACGAGCAGTACTTC few TRBD2 TRBJ2-7 TRBV12-3/TRBV12-4
CSASSGRDYEQYF TGCAGTGCTAGTAGCGGGAGAGACTACGAGCAGTACTTC - TRBD2 TRBJ2-7 TRBV20-1
CASSLRLNTEAFF TGTGCCAGCAGCCTAAGACTGAACACTGAAGCTTTCTTT - - TRBJ1-1 TRBV7-8
CSAGGAESSYEQYF TGCAGTGCTGGGGGGGCGGAAAGCTCCTACGAGCAGTACTTC many - TRBJ2-7 TRBV20-1
CASSWTGTGGNRANVLTF TGCGCCAGCAGCTGGACCGGGACAGGGGGCAATAGGGCCAACGTCCTGACTTTC many TRBD1 TRBJ2-6 TRBV5-1
CASSPSHYSYNEQFF TGTGCTAGCAGCCCCAGTCATTACTCCTACAATGAGCAGTTCTTC many - TRBJ2-1 TRBV7-7
CSFPPGGGSEQFF TGCAGTTTCCCCCCCGGGGGCGGGAGTGAGCAGTTCTTC few - TRBJ2-1 TRBV20-1
CASSQGGIQETQYF TGCGCCAGCAGCCAGGGGGGGATCCAAGAGACCCAGTACTTC many - TRBJ2-5 TRBV10-1
CAISEGRSEGEQYF TGTGCCATCAGTGAGGGGAGGAGCGAGGGTGAGCAGTACTTC many - TRBJ2-7 TRBV10-3
CSARLAGGPHYEQYF TGCAGTGCTAGACTAGCGGGAGGTCCCCACTACGAGCAGTACTTC - TRBD2 TRBJ2-7 TRBV20-1
CASTSGASSYNEQFF TGTGCCAGCACCTCTGGGGCAAGCTCCTACAATGAGCAGTTCTTC few - TRBJ2-1 TRBV12-3/TRBV12-4
CATSDPVREIAEAFF TGTGCCACCAGTGACCCCGTGAGGGAAATCGCTGAAGCTTTCTTT many - TRBJ1-1 TRBV24-1
CASVPPGLAALGETQYF TGTGCCAGCGTTCCCCCGGGACTAGCGGCGTTGGGGGAGACCCAGTACTTC - TRBD2 TRBJ2-5 TRBV25-1